These 3 T cell receptor beta chains came from one sample sequenced in a study of blood T cell repertoires in COVID-19. The table came from immunoSEQ multiplex PCR; TCRdb's copy has only in-frame clones and leaves some out. The table lists some 150,000 clones, approximately 80% of them singletons, with 5% in the top ten. Sequences were obtained from peripheral blood. The receptors stem from a woman aged 50 to 60 with acute or convalescent COVID-19.

The rearrangement joins TRBV10-2 to TRBJ2-5; D perhaps matches TRBD1 (6 bases). Trimming pared 7 bases from V and 2 bases from J, leaving 11 bases between. Per the germline V gene, CDR1 is WSHSY and CDR2 is SAAADI. The CDR3 consists of 13 residues. This CDR3 is CASNRGWQETQYF. Written as DNA, the CDR3 is TGCGCCAGCAATAGGGGGTGGCAAGAGACCCAGTACTTC.

The chain combines TRBV11-3 with TRBJ1-1; a weak D match, TRBD1 (5 bases). Germline V gene data show CDR1 as SGHNT and CDR2 as YENEEA. This CDR3 contains 14 residues. V was shortened by 5 bases and J by 1 base, with 11 bases between the two germline ends. CDR3 loop: CASSQTATNTEAFF. In DNA, the CDR3 is TGTGCCAGCAGCCAGACAGCGACGAACACTGAAGCTTTCTTT.

Points on this clone: Other nucleotide sequences in the sample specify the same CDR3. V is TRBV11-2 and J is TRBJ1-1; D gene unclear. V lost 2 bases, J lost 4 bases, and 8 bases lay in between. The CDR3 runs 13 residues. Germline CDR1 is SGHAT and CDR2 is FQNNGV. The CDR3 sequence: CASSLSGSTEAFF. CDR3 nucleotides: TGTGCCAGCAGCTTATCGGGGTCCACTGAAGCTTTCTTT.